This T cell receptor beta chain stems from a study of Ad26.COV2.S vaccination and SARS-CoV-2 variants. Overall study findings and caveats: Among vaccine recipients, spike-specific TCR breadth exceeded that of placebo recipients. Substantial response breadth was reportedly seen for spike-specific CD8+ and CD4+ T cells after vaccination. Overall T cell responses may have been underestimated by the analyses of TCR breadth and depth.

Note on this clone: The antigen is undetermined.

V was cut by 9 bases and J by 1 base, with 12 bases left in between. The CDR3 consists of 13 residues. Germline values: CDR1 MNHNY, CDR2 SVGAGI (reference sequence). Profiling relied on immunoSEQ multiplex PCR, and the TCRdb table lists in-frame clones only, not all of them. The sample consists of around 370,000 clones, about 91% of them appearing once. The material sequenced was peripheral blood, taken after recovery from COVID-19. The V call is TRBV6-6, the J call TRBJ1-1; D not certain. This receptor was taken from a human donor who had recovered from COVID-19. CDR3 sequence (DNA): TGTGCCAGTAGACCAGGACCGAACACTGAAGCTTTCTTT. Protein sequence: CASRPGPNTEAFF.